This T cell receptor beta chain was identified during a study of T cells expressing NK-cell markers. The overall study: Just one sequenced donor of eight was HCMV-seronegative, while seven were seropositive.

The CDR3 has 13 residues. Researchers built TCR beta cDNA using 5'RACE template switching with UMIs. From the 5' RACE reads, TCRdb lists one entry per CDR3 protein and no DNA. Seen in this sample are about 390,000 distinct CDR3 sequences; the ten most common clones hold about 10%. The V gene is TRBV12-3 or TRBV12-4, the J gene TRBJ2-3; TCRdb designates TRBD2, a call that cannot be tested without DNA. Input material: blood T cells: a sorted CD56 or NKG2C T cell subset, CD4+ or CD8+ T cells, or bulk PBMC T cells (not recorded which). This sequence originates from a woman in her fifties or sixties in good health. The CDR3 loop is CASSYDLPDTQYF.